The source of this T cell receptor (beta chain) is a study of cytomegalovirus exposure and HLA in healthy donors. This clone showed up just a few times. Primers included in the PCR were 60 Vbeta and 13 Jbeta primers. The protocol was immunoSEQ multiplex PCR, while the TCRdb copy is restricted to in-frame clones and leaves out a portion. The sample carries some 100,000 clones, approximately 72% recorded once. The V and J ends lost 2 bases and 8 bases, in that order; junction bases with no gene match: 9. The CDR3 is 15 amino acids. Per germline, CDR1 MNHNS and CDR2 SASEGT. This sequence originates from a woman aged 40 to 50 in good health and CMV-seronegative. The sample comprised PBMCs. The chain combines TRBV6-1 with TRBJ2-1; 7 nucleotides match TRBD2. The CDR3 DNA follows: TGTGCCAGCAGTGAATGGCGCGGGAGTGCCGATGAGCAGTTCTTC. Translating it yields CASSEWRGSADEQFF.